This entry features one TCR beta chain sequence. Antigen unknown. This specimen comes from a study of cytomegalovirus exposure and HLA in healthy donors. Study overall: From donors who were HLA-typed, an early data release held 80 million or so unique TCRs. Study-wide results and caveats: Indistinguishable V segments, including TRBV6-2 and TRBV6-3, were excluded.

Germline V lookup: CDR1 LNHDA, CDR2 SQIVND (reference sequence). V was clipped by 5 bases and J by 2 bases; unmatched bases: 4. The CDR3 covers 14 residues. The PCR made use of 60 Vbeta and 13 Jbeta primers. Profiling relied on immunoSEQ multiplex PCR, and the TCRdb table lists in-frame clones only, not all of them. The sample lists some 170,000 clones, roughly 82% occurring once. Sequencing was carried out using PBMCs. The chain carries TRBV19 and TRBJ2-7; 9 nucleotides agree with TRBD2. The receptor was derived from a woman aged 25 to 39 in good health and CMV-seronegative. In nucleotides, the CDR3 is TGTGCCAGTAGTGGGCTAGCGGGACCCTACGAGCAGTACTTC. This translates into CASSGLAGPYEQYF.